This T cell receptor (beta chain) was documented in a study of glioma-infiltrating T cells. Findings and caveats of the study: Tissue and blood shared very few CDR3 sequences. Above-expected tissue-blood divergence occurred in all gliomas, most in low-grade ones.

Comments on this clonotype: The target antigen is unknown.

TCR alpha and beta CDR3 regions were amplified from RNA using iRepertoire nested multiplex PCR. TCRdb processed the multiplex PCR reads anew with MiXCR; each CDR3 protein has one entry. The data show over 140,000 distinct CDR3 sequences, around 42% seen once. With 1 base removed from V and 3 bases from J, the gap between germline ends came to 6 bases. CDR1 is LGHNA, CDR2 YSLEER, per germline. CDR3 size: 13 residues. The sample consisted of glioma tissue, nonneoplastic brain tissue, or PBMCs (not recorded which). This sequence was found in a human donor with low-grade glioma or glioblastoma, undergoing nonglioma brain surgery, or in good health (not recorded which). The gene calls are TRBV4-3 and TRBJ1-2; D unresolved. CDR3 sequence: CASSQGTDYGYTF. CDR3 DNA sequence: TGCGCCAGCAGCCAAGGGACCGACTATGGCTACACCTTC.